A single sample is the source of the 19 T cell receptor beta chains below, sequenced in a study of vaccination and CD4 T cells after COVID-19. Antigen specificity for these receptors is unknown. Treatment given: roughly 11-day PBMC culture with coronavirus spike peptide pools or control peptides (ViraFEST assay). The Oncomine TCR Beta short-read assay generated sequence data from the DNA of cultured CD4+ T cells. TCRdb used MiXCR to reprocess the PCR reads, holding one entry per CDR3 protein. The repertoire consists of about 16,000 distinct CDR3 sequences, with 44% occurring once and the leading ten covering roughly 3.5%. The sample comprised CD4+ T cells from blood, cultured in vitro. These receptors were taken from a human donor who had recovered from COVID-19.

The chain carries TRBV7-9 and TRBJ2-2; D unresolved. This CDR3 has 15 residues. The V gene lost 0 bases and the J gene lost 2 bases, with 7 bases spanning the gap. Looked up from germline, CDR1 is SEHNR and CDR2 is FQNEAQ (reference sequence). The CDR3 is CASSLAYRNTGELFF. The CDR3 bases are TGTGCCAGCAGCTTAGCTTACAGAAACACCGGGGAGCTGTTTTTT.

This clonotype showed up just a few times. The V gene is TRBV2, the J gene TRBJ1-1, with D possibly being TRBD1 (5 bases). The CDR3 is 14 amino acids. Germline CDR1 and CDR2: SNHLY and FYNNEI. V lost 3 bases and J 4 bases, leaving 12 bases between the germline ends. The CDR3 DNA is TGTGCCAGCAGTGAGTGGCAGGGAGGCACTGAAGCTTTCTTT. This codes for CASSEWQGGTEAFF.

The genes are TRBV24-1 and TRBJ2-5; TRBD1 agrees at 8 bases. The CDR3 is 14 residues long. V shed 5 bases and J 4 bases; nucleotides not matched to a gene: 5. CDR1 KGHDR and CDR2 SFDVKD come from the germline V gene. The CDR3 DNA sequence: TGTGCCACCAGTGGGGCAGGGGGCAGAGAGACCCAGTACTTC. Its protein product is CATSGAGGRETQYF.

The chain couples TRBV7-9 to TRBJ2-1; 8 bases match TRBD2. With 5 bases clipped from V and 6 bases from J, the junction kept 6 bases outside the gene matches. The CDR3 runs to 14 residues. Germline-derived CDR1 and CDR2 are SEHNR and FQNEAQ (reference sequence). The CDR3 nucleotides are TGTGCCAGCAGCCGTAGCGGGATACCCAATGAGCAGTTCTTC. Protein sequence: CASSRSGIPNEQFF.

The CDR3 is CASSQDFTGYYTF. CDR3 nucleotide sequence: TGTGCCAGCAGCCAAGATTTTACAGGTTACTACACCTTC. The rearrangement uses TRBV14 and TRBJ1-2; tentative D call: TRBD1 (5 bases). Germline V gene sequence: CDR1 SGHDN, CDR2 FVKESK. The CDR3 spans 13 residues. The V gene lost 0 bases and the J gene lost 10 bases, with 12 bases spanning the gap.

The CDR3 region is CASSSGRNNQPQHF. The CDR3 DNA reads TGTGCCAGCAGCTCGGGACGGAACAATCAGCCCCAGCATTTT. The genes are TRBV5-6 and TRBJ1-5; possible D gene TRBD1, 5 bases. Trimming removed 3 bases from V and 3 bases from J, with 10 bases in between. The V gene's germline CDR1 is SGHDT and CDR2 YYEEEE. This CDR3 is 14 amino acids long.

This chain links TRBV3-1 with TRBJ2-3, with TRBD2 matching over 7 bases. The V segment lost 0 bases and the J segment 7 bases; nucleotides outside the gene matches: 4. Germline V gene sequence: CDR1 LGHDT, CDR2 YNNKEL (reference sequence). The CDR3 totals 14 residues. CDR3 sequence: CASSQDLGGNTQYF. The CDR3 DNA reads as TGTGCCAGCAGCCAAGATCTGGGAGGGAATACGCAGTATTTT.

This clonotype was seen a handful of times. V gene TRBV28 combines with J gene TRBJ1-6; 8 positions agree with TRBD1. V shed 6 bases and J 4 bases; nucleotides not matched to a gene: 5. Looked up from germline, CDR1 is MDHEN and CDR2 is SYDVKM. This CDR3 has 15 amino acids. The CDR3 reads CASSLGDRYNSPLHF. CDR3 nucleotides: TGTGCCAGCAGCCTAGGGGACAGGTATAATTCACCCCTCCACTTT. The variable domain in full, completed from reference TRBV28 and TRBJ1-6, reads DVKVTQSSRYLVKRTGEKVFLECVQDMDHENMFWYRQDPGLGLRLIYFSYDVKMKEKGDIPEGYSVSREKKERFSLILESASTNQTSMYLCASSLGDRYNSPLHFGNGTRLTVT.

The J gene is TRBJ2-7, the V gene TRBV18, with TRBD1 as a possible D gene (5 bases). From germline, CDR1 is KGHSH and CDR2 LQKENI. There are 14 residues in the CDR3. V lost 0 bases to trimming and J lost 6 bases, with 12 bases between them. The CDR3 region has the DNA TGTGCCAGCTCACCACCGGTTGCAGGGCGCGAGCAGTACTTC. Residues: CASSPPVAGREQYF.

This CDR3 is CASSLDRDSRQYF. In DNA, the CDR3 is TGTGCCAGCAGCCTAGACCGGGACTCACGGCAGTATTTT. This chain uses TRBV27 with TRBJ2-3, with D possibly matching TRBD2 (6 bases). CDR1 is MNHEY and CDR2 is SMNVEV in the germline V gene (reference sequence). This CDR3 comprises 13 residues. The V and J ends lost 6 bases and 11 bases respectively, with 18 bases between them.

The chain combines TRBV30 with TRBJ1-5; TRBD1 matches 8 bases. CDR1 GTSNPN and CDR2 SVGIG come from the germline V gene (reference sequence). J was trimmed by 4 bases and V by 4 bases; bases with no gene match: 6. This CDR3 is 14 amino acids long. Written as DNA, the CDR3 is TGTGCCTGGAATGCAGGGGGCCGAAATCAGCCCCAGCATTTT. This sequence encodes CAWNAGGRNQPQHF.

J is TRBJ2-7 and V is TRBV11-2; 10 positions agree with TRBD2. Germline assignment: CDR1 SGHAT and CDR2 FQNNGV. The length of the CDR3 is 18 residues. The junction had 14 bases not matched to a gene; V was cut back by 4 bases and J by 2 bases. CDR3 bases: TGTGCCAGCAGCTCGGGGGCTAGCGGGAGCAACCCGCCCTACGAGCAGTACTTC. Amino acid sequence: CASSSGASGSNPPYEQYF.

This sequence joins TRBV5-5 and TRBJ2-5; D is unclear. Trimming shortened V by 1 base and J by 5 bases, and 15 bases separated the two germline ends. Germline V lookup: CDR1 SGHKS, CDR2 YYEKEE (reference sequence). The CDR3 runs 15 residues. The chain's CDR3 is CASSLPGPASETQYF. CDR3 nucleotide sequence: TGTGCCAGCAGCTTGCCCGGGCCAGCTTCGGAGACCCAGTACTTC.

This clonotype was observed a handful of times. The chain has TRBV2 and TRBJ2-1; D is undetermined. V lost 4 bases to trimming and J lost 0 bases, with 13 bases between them. Germline V gives CDR1 SNHLY, CDR2 FYNNEI. This CDR3 is built from 16 residues. In DNA form, the CDR3 reads TGTGCCAGCAGTGCGTGGGCGAGAAGCTCCTACAATGAGCAGTTCTTC. This encodes CASSAWARSSYNEQFF.

The chain has TRBV18 and TRBJ2-3, with D perhaps TRBD1 (6 bases). Deletions cut 4 bases from V and 10 bases from J, with 18 bases between. The CDR3 runs 14 residues. Per the germline V gene, CDR1 is KGHSH and CDR2 is LQKENI. CDR3 bases: TGTGCCAGCTCACATTCAGGGGAACAGGCACCGCAGTATTTT. It codes for CASSHSGEQAPQYF.

V gene TRBV19 combines with J gene TRBJ2-5; 7 positions agree with TRBD1. The CDR3 extends over 14 amino acids. Unmatched junction bases numbered 7, after V lost 4 bases and J lost 5 bases. Germline V CDR1 and CDR2: LNHDA, SQIVND (reference sequence). The CDR3 loop reads CASSNRGGAETQYF. The CDR3 DNA sequence: TGTGCCAGTAGTAACCGAGGGGGCGCGGAGACCCAGTACTTC.

The V gene is TRBV20-1, the J gene TRBJ1-5, with D maybe TRBD1 (5 bases). V lost 7 bases to trimming and J lost 0 bases, with 16 bases between them. The CDR3 length is 15 residues. CDR1 is DFQATT and CDR2 is SNEGSKA in the germline V gene (reference sequence). In nucleotides, the CDR3 is TGCAGTGGAGTGACAGATTCTCTTAGCAATCAGCCCCAGCATTTT. This sequence encodes CSGVTDSLSNQPQHF.

The rearrangement joins TRBV5-1 to TRBJ1-2; TRBD1 aligns across 8 bases. The germline CDR1 and CDR2 sequences are SGHRS and YFSETQ. The CDR3 contains 16 residues. V lost 0 bases to trimming and J lost 5 bases; unmatched junction nucleotides: 9. CDR3: CASSLVATGGGYGYTF. The CDR3 nucleotides are TGCGCCAGCAGCTTGGTGGCCACAGGGGGTGGATATGGCTACACCTTC.

This clonotype was detected only a few times. The chain has TRBV6-1 and TRBJ1-4; TRBD1 aligns across 8 bases. The CDR3 has 12 residues. Germline V gene lookup returns CDR1 MNHNS and CDR2 SASEGT. The CDR3 DNA is TGTGTATCACAGGGGGTGGGTGAAAAACTGTTTTTT. Protein product: CVSQGVGEKLFF.